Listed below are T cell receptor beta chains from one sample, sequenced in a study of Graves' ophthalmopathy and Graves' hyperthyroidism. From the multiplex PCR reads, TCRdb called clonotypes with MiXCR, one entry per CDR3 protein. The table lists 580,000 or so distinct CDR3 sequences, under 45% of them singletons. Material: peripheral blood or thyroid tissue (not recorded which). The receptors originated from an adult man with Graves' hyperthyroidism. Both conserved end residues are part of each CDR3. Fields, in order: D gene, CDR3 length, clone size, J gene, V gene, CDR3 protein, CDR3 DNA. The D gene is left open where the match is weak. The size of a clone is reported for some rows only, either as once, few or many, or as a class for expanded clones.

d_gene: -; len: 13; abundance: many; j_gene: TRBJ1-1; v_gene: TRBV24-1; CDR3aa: CATSENRDTEAFF; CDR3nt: TGTGCCACCAGTGAGAACAGGGACACTGAAGCTTTCTTT
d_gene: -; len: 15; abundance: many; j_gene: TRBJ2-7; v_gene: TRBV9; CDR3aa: CASSLRRDFTYEQYF; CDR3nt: TGTGCCAGCAGCTTAAGAAGGGACTTCACCTACGAGCAGTACTTC
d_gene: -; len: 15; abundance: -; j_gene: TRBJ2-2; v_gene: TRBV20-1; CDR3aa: CSARRGGTNTGELFF; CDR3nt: TGCAGTGCTAGAAGAGGGGGGACGAACACCGGGGAGCTGTTTTTT
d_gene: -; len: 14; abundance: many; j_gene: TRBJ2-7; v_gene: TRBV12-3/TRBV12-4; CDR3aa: CASLAAEGDHEQYF; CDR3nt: TGTGCCAGCCTGGCCGCCGAGGGCGACCACGAGCAGTACTTC
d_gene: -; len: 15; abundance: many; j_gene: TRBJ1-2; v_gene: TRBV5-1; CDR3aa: CASSLFPGSNYGYTF; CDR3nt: TGCGCCAGCAGCTTGTTCCCAGGATCGAACTATGGCTACACCTTC
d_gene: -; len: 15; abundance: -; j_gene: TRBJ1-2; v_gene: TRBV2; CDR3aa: CTSSLQGGLSYDYTF; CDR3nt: TGTACCAGCAGCCTACAAGGGGGTTTAAGCTATGACTACACCTTC
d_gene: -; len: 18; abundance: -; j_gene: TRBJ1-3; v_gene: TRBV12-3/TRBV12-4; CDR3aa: CTSSQAQGQPASGNTIYF; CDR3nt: TGCACCAGCAGCCAAGCCCAAGGACAGCCTGCCTCTGGAAACACCATATATTTT
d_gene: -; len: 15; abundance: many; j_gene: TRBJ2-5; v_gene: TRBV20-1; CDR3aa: CSARDPGRAQETQYF; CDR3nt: TGCAGTGCTAGAGATCCGGGGCGGGCCCAAGAGACCCAGTACTTC
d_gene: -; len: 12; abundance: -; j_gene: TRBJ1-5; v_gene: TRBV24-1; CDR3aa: CATGEGHQPQHF; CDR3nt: TGTGCCACCGGAGAGGGGCATCAGCCCCAGCATTTT
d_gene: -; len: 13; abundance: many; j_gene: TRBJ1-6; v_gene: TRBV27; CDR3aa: CASRVSYNSPLHF; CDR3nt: TGTGCCAGCCGCGTATCCTATAATTCACCCCTCCACTTT
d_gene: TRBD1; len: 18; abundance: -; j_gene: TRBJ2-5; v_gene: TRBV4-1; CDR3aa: CASSQGWGQGEGQETQYF; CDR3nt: TGCGCCAGCAGCCAAGGGTGGGGACAGGGCGAGGGCCAAGAGACCCAGTACTTC
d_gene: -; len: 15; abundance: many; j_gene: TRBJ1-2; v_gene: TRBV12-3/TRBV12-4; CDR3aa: CASTIDISVNYGYTF; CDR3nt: TGTGCCAGCACCATCGACATATCAGTTAACTATGGCTACACCTTC
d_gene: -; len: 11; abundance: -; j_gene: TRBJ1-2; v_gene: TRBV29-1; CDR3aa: CSVGGNTGYTF; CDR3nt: TGCAGCGTTGGGGGGAACACTGGCTACACCTTC
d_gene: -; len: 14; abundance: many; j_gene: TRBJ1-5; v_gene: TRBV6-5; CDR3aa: CASSTRDSNQPQHF; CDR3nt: TGTGCCAGCAGTACCAGAGATAGCAATCAGCCCCAGCATTTT
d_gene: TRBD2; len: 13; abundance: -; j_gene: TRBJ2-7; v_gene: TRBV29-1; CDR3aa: CSGGGGIGHEQYF; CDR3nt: TGCAGCGGAGGCGGGGGGATTGGCCACGAGCAGTACTTC
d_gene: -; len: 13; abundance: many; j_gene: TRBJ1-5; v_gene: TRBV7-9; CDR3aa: CASSGLDNQPQHF; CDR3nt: TGTGCCAGCAGCGGCCTGGACAATCAGCCCCAGCATTTT
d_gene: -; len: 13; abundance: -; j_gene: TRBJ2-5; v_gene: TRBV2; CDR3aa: CACSSGQGETQYF; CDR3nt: TGTGCCTGCAGTTCTGGACAAGGGGAGACCCAGTACTTC
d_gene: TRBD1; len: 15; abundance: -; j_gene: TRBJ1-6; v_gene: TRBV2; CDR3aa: CASSGTGIGNSPLHF; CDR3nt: TGTGCCAGCAGCGGGACAGGGATTGGGAATTCACCCCTCCACTTT
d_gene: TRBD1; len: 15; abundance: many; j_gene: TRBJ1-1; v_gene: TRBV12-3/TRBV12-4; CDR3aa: CASSSRTGGTTEAFF; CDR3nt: TGTGCCAGCAGTTCCCGGACAGGCGGAACTACTGAAGCTTTCTTT
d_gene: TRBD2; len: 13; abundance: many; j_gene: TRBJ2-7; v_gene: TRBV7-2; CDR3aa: CASSFGTTYEQYF; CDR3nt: TGTGCCAGCAGCTTCGGGACTACCTACGAGCAGTACTTC
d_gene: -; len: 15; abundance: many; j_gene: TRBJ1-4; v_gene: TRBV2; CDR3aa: CASSESAGIREKLFF; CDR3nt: TGTGCCAGCAGTGAATCGGCAGGAATTAGGGAAAAACTGTTTTTT
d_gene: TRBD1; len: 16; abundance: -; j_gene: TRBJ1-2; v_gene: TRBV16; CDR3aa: CASTPGQGATNYGYTF; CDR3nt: TGTGCCAGCACCCCGGGACAGGGGGCAACTAACTATGGCTACACCTTC
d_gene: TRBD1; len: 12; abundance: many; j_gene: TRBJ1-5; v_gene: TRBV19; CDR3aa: CATQGGYRPQHF; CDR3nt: TGTGCCACCCAGGGGGGATATCGGCCCCAGCATTTT
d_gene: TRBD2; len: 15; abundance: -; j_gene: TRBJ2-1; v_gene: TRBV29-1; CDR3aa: CSVVLLAGDRNEQFF; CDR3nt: TGCAGCGTTGTCTTACTAGCGGGAGATAGGAATGAGCAGTTCTTC
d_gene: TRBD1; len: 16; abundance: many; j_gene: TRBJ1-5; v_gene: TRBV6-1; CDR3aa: CASSGGQGALGQPQHF; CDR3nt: TGTGCCAGCAGTGGGGGACAGGGGGCGCTTGGGCAGCCCCAGCATTTT
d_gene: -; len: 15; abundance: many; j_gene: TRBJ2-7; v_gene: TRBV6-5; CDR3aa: CASSLLGRAGSEQYF; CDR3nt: TGTGCCAGCAGTCTTTTGGGTAGGGCAGGGTCCGAGCAGTACTTC
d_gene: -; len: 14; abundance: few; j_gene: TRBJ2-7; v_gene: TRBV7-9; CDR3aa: CASSQVKGVYEQYF; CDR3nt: TGTGCCAGCAGCCAAGTAAAGGGCGTCTACGAGCAGTACTTC
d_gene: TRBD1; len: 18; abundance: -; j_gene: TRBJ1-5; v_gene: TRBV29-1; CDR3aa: CSVGRGTGGVHSNQPQHF; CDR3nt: TGCAGCGTTGGCAGGGGGACAGGGGGAGTGCATAGCAATCAGCCCCAGCATTTT
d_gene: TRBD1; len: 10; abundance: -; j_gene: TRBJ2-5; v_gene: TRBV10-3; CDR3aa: CASRQGRSHF; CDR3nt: TGTGCCAGTAGACAGGGCAGATCCCATTTC
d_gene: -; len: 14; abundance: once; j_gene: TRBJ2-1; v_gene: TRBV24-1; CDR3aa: CATSDPSGVNEQFF; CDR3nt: TGTGCCACCAGTGATCCGTCAGGGGTAAATGAGCAGTTCTTC
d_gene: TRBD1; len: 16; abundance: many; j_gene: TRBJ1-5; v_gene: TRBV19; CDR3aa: CASSIGGDRGNQPQHF; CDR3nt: TGTGCCAGTAGTATAGGAGGGGACAGAGGCAATCAGCCCCAGCATTTT
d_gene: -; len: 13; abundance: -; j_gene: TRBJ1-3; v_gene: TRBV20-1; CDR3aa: CSASSGPGNTIYF; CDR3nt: TGCAGTGCTTCTAGCGGGCCCGGAAACACCATATATTTT
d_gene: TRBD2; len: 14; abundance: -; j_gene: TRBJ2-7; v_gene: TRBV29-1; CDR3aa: CSVAGRGSYNGQYF; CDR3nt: TGCAGCGTAGCGGGACGGGGCTCCTACAATGGGCAGTACTTC
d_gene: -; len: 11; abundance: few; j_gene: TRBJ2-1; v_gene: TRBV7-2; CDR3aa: CASSLGGVQFF; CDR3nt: TGTGCCAGCAGCCTAGGCGGGGTGCAGTTCTTC
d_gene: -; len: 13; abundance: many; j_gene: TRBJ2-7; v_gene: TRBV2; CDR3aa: CASLRGSHYEQYF; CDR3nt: TGTGCCAGCCTAAGGGGGTCTCACTACGAGCAGTACTTC
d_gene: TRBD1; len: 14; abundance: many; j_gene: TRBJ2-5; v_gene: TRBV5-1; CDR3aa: CASSRTGEWETQYF; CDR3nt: TGCGCCAGCAGCCGGACAGGGGAATGGGAGACCCAGTACTTC
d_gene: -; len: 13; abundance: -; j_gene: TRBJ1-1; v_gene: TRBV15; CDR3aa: CATSRVGYTEAFF; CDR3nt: TGTGCCACCAGCAGAGTAGGGTACACTGAAGCTTTCTTT
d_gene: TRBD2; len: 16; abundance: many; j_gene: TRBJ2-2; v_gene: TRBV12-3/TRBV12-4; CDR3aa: CASTLMGGGDVWELFF; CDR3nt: TGTGCCAGCACCCTCATGGGCGGGGGAGACGTTTGGGAGCTGTTTTTT
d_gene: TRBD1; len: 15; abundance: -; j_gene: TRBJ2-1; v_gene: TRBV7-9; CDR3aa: CASRIQGTSYNEQFF; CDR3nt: TGCGCCAGCAGAATACAGGGGACCTCCTACAATGAGCAGTTCTTC
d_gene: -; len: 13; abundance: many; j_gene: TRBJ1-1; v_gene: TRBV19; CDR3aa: CASSVSENAEAFF; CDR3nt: TGTGCCAGTAGTGTGTCAGAGAACGCTGAAGCTTTCTTT
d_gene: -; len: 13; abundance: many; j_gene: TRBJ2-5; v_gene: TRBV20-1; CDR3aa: CSPSPSTWETQYF; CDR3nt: TGCAGTCCTAGTCCCTCCACATGGGAGACCCAGTACTTC
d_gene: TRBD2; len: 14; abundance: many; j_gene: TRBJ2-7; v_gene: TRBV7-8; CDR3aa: CASSLERGTYEQYF; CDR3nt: TGTGCCAGCAGCCTCGAGCGGGGGACCTACGAGCAGTACTTC